The clone carrying this T cell receptor (beta chain) was counted once. As yet, its antigen is unknown. This record belongs to a study of T cells in localized non-small cell lung cancer. Regarding the study as a whole: The study detected a median about 57 of the top 100 tumor clones in adjacent lung.

Libraries were prepared by immunoSEQ multiplex PCR; TCRdb keeps only in-frame clonotypes and omits some of them. The repertoire has 70,000 to 95,000 clones, roughly 88% of them found once; the top ten carry approximately 4%. Sequenced here: PBMCs, sampled before any cancer treatment. The receptor's source is a woman aged 35-75 years with stage II squamous cell lung carcinoma.

Here the CDR3 DNA reads TGTGCCAGCAGAGCAAGTGGCGGGAACCCCCCCTACAATGAGCAGTTCTTC. Translated, it gives CASRASGGNPPYNEQFF. This chain links TRBV27 with TRBJ2-1; maybe TRBD2 (6 bases). The CDR3 spans 17 residues. CDR1 and CDR2 (germline): MNHEY, SMNVEV (reference sequence). The V end lost 6 bases, the J end lost 2 bases, and 20 bases lay between the germline ends.